This paragraph covers one T cell receptor (beta chain) sequence. What it binds is not known. This sample is drawn from a study of chemoradiotherapy in HPV16-positive cancers. Whole-study context: Functional T-cell assays on a couple of HPV16-positive patients' cells defined candidate HPV-specific clones and common TCR motifs.

Germline CDR1 is SQVTM and CDR2 is ANQGSEA. V lost 2 bases and J lost 3, with 13 bases in between. This CDR3 is 14 amino acids long. Repeated repertoire sampling spanned the course of chemoradiotherapy. TCRdb's copy holds only in-frame clones and misses some; the assay was immunoSEQ multiplex PCR. This sample yields approximately 1,500 clones, of which around 80% are seen a single time; roughly 6.7% belongs to the top ten. Study-wide results and limits: Candidate HPV-specific clones and E7-related TCR motifs grew in tumor during treatment. Only a couple of HPV16-positive patients supplied the functional HPV-specificity definition.

The sequence came from a human donor with HPV-associated anogenital cancer. Sequencing was performed on tumor tissue, taken from a patient who underwent chemoradiotherapy. This sequence joins TRBV29-1 and TRBJ1-1; weak D call: TRBD1 (6 bases). CDR3 nucleotides: TGCAGCGTTGAAACCCAGGGGTCTCACACTGAAGCTTTCTTT. Amino acid sequence: CSVETQGSHTEAFF.